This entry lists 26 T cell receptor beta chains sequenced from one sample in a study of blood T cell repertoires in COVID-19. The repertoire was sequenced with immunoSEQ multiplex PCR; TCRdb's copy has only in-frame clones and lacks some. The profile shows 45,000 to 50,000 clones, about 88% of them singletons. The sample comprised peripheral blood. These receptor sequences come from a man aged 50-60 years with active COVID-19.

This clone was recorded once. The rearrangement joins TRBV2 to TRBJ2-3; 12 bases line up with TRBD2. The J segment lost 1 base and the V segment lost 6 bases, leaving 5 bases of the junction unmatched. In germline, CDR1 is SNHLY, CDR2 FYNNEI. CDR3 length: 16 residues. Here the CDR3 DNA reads TGTGCCAGCAGCTTGGGACTAGCGGGTGGCACAGATACGCAGTATTTT. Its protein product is CASSLGLAGGTDTQYF.

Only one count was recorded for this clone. CDR3 coding DNA: TGTGCCAGCAGCTCCGGTCGGGGGGGCCATAATGAAAAACTGTTTTTT. Protein sequence: CASSSGRGGHNEKLFF. The chain recombines TRBV5-8 with TRBJ1-4; D might be TRBD1 (6 bases). Trimming pared 3 bases from V and 4 bases from J, leaving 16 bases between. CDR1 and CDR2 (germline): SGHTS, YDEGEE. The CDR3 has 16 amino acids.

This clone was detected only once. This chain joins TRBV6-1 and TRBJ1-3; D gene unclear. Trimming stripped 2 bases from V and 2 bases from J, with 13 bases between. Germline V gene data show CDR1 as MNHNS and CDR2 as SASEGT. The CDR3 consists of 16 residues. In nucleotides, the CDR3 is TGTGCCAGCAGTGAAAAGAGAGGTTTTACTGGAAACACCATATATTTT. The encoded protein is CASSEKRGFTGNTIYF.

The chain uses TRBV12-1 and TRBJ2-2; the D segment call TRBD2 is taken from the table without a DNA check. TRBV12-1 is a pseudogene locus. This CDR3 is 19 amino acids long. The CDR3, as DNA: TGTGCCAGCAGCTCGACTAGCGGGAGAGGGACGACGAACACCGGGGAGCTGTTTTTT. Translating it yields CASSSTSGRGTTNTGELFF.

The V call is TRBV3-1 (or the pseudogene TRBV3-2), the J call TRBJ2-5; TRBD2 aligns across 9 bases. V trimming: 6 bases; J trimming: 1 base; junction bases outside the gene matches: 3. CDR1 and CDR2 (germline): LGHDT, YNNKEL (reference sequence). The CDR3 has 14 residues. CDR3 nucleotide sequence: TGTGCCAGCAGTCGACTAGCGGTCCAAGAGACCCAGTACTTC. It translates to CASSRLAVQETQYF.

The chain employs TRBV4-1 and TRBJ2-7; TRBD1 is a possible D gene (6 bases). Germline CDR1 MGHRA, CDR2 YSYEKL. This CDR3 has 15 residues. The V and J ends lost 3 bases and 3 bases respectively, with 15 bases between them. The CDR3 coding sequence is TGCGCCAGCAGCCATCTTCAGGGGCCCAACTACGAGCAGTACTTC. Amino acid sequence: CASSHLQGPNYEQYF.

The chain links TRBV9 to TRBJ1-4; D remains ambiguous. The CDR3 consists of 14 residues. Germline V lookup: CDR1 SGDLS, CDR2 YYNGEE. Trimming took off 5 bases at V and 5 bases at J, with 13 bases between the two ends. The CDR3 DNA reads TGTGCCAGCAGAACCAGGACTATGAATGAAAAACTGTTTTTT. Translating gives CASRTRTMNEKLFF.

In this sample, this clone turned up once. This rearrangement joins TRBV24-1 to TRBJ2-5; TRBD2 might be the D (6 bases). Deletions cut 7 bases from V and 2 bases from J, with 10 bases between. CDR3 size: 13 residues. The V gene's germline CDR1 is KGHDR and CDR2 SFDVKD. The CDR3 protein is CATSAGPQETQYF. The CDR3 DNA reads TGTGCCACCAGCGCGGGACCGCAAGAGACCCAGTACTTC.

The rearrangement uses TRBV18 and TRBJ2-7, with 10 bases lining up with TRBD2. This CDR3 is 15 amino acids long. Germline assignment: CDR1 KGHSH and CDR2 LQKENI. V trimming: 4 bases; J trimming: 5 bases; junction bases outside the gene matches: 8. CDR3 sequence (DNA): TGTGCCAGCTCACAGGAGCGGGGGGGCCGGAACGAGCAGTACTTC. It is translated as CASSQERGGRNEQYF.

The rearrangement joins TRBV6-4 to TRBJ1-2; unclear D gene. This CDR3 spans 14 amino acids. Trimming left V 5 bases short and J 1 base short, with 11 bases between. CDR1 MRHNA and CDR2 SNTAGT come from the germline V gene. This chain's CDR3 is CASSPTILNYGYTF. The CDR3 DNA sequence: TGTGCCAGCAGTCCAACCATACTTAACTATGGCTACACCTTC.

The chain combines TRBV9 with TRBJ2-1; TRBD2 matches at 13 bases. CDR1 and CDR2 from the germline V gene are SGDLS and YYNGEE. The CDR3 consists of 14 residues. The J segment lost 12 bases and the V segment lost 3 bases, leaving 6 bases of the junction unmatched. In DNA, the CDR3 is TGTGCCAGCAGCGCACTAGCGGGGGGGCCTGGGCAGTTCTTC. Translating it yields CASSALAGGPGQFF.

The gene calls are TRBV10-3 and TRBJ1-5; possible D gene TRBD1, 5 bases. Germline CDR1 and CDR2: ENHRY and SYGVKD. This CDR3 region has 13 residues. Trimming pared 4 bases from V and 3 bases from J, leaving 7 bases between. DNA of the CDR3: TGTGCCATCAGTGCAGGGTCCAATCAGCCCCAGCATTTT. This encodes CAISAGSNQPQHF.

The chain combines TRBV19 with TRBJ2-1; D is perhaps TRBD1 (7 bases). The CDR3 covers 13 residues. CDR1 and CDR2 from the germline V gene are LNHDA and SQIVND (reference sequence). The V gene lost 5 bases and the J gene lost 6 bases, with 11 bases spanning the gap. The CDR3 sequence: CASSSQGGNEQFF. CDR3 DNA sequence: TGTGCCAGTAGTTCCCAGGGGGGCAATGAGCAGTTCTTC.

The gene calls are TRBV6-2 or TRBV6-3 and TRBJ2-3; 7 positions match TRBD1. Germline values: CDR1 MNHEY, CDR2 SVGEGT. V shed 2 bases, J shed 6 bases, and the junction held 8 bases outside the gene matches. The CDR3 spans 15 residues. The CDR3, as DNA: TGTGCCAGCAGTTACGTGGGGACAGTTTGGGATACGCAGTATTTT. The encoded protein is CASSYVGTVWDTQYF.

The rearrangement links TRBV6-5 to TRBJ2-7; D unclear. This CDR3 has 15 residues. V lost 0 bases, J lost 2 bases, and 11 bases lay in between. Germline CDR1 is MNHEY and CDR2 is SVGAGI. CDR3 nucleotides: TGTGCCAGCAGTTACTCGTTCGCAGGAACCTACGAGCAGTACTTC. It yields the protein CASSYSFAGTYEQYF.

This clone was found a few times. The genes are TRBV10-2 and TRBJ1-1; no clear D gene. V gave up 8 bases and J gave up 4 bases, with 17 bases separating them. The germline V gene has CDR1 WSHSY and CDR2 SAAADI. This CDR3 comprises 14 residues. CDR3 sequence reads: CASRRTREPTEAFF. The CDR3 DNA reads TGCGCCAGCCGCCGAACGCGGGAGCCCACTGAAGCTTTCTTT.

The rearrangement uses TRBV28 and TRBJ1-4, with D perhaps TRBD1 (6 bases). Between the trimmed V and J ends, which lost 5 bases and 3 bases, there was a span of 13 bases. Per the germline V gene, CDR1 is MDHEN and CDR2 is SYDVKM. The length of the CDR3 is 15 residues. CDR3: CASSPDRSSNEKLFF. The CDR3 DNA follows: TGTGCCAGCAGTCCCGACAGGAGTTCTAATGAAAAACTGTTTTTT.

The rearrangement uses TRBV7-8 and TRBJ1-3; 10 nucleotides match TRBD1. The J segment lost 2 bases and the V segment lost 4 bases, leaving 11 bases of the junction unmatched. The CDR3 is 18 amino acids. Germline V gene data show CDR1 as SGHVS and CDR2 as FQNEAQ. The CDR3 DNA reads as TGTGCCAGCAGCTCAGGATACCGGGACAGGGGAGCTGGAAACACCATATATTTT. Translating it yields CASSSGYRDRGAGNTIYF.

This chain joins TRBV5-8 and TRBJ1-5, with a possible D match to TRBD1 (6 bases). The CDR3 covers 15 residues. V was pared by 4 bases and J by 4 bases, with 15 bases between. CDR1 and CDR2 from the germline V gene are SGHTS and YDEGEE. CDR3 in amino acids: CASSPGQILNQPQHF. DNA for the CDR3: TGTGCCAGCAGCCCAGGACAGATTCTAAATCAGCCCCAGCATTTT.

The CDR3 protein is CASSPGEGYEQYF. CDR3 sequence (DNA): TGTGCCAGCAGCCCCGGGGAGGGGTACGAGCAGTACTTC. This sequence joins TRBV28 and TRBJ2-7; 7 nucleotides align to TRBD2. The V and J ends lost 6 bases and 4 bases, in that order; junction bases with no gene match: 6. Germline V gene sequence: CDR1 MDHEN, CDR2 SYDVKM. The CDR3 runs to 13 residues.

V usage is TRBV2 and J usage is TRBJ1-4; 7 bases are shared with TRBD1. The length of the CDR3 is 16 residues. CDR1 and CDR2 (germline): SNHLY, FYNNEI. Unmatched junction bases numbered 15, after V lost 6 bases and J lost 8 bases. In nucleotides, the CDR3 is TGTGCCAGCAGCCCTTTGAGGTCAGGGGGAAGAGAAAAACTGTTTTTT. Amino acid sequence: CASSPLRSGGREKLFF.

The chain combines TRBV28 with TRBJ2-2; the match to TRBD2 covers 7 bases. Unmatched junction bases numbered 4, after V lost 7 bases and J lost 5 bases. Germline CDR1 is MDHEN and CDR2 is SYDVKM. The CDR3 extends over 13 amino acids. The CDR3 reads CASTEAGTGELFF. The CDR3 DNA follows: TGTGCCAGCACGGAAGCGGGAACCGGGGAGCTGTTTTTT. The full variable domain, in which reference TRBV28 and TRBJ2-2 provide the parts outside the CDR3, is DVKVTQSSRYLVKRTGEKVFLECVQDMDHENMFWYRQDPGLGLRLIYFSYDVKMKEKGDIPEGYSVSREKKERFSLILESASTNQTSMYLCASTEAGTGELFFGEGSRLTVL.

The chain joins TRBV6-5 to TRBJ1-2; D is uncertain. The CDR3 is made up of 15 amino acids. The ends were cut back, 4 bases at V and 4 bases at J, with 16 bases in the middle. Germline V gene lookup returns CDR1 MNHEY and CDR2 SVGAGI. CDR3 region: CASSLRSAFGYGYTF. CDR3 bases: TGTGCCAGCAGTTTAAGATCAGCGTTTGGCTATGGCTACACCTTC.

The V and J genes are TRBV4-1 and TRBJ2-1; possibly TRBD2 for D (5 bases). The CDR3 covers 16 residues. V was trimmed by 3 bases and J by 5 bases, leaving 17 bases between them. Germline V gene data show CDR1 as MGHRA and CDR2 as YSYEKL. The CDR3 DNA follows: TGCGCCAGCAGCCACACTGGACTCTTACGGGACAATGAGCAGTTCTTC. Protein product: CASSHTGLLRDNEQFF.

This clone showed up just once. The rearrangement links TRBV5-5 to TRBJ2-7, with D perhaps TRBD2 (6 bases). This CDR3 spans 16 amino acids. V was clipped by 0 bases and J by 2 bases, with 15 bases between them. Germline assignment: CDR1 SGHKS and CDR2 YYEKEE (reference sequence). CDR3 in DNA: TGTGCCAGCAGCTTGGCCCCAGCGGGCCCCCCCTACGAGCAGTACTTC. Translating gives CASSLAPAGPPYEQYF. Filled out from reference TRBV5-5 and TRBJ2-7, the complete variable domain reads DAGVTQSPTHLIKTRGQQVTLRCSPISGHKSVSWYQQVLGQGPQFIFQYYEKEERGRGNFPDRFSARQFPNYSSELNVNALLLGDSALYLCASSLAPAGPPYEQYFGPGTRLTVT.

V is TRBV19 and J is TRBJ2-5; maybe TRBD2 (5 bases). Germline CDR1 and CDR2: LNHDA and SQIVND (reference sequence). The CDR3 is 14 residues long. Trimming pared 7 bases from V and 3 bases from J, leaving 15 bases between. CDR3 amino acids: CASKKPGGEETQYF. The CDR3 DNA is TGTGCCAGTAAGAAGCCCGGAGGAGAAGAGACCCAGTACTTC. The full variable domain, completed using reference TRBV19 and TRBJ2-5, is DGGITQSPKYLFRKEGQNVTLSCEQNLNHDAMYWYRQDPGQGLRLIYYSQIVNDFQKGDIAEGYSVSREKKESFPLTVTSAQKNPTAFYLCASKKPGGEETQYFGPGTRLLVL.